Each of the 2 T cell receptor beta chains below was sequenced from the same sample in a study of blood T cell repertoires in COVID-19. Assay used: immunoSEQ multiplex PCR; TCRdb lists only in-frame clones, some missing. The table includes over 130,000 clones, roughly 84% detected once. The sequenced sample consisted of PBMCs or T cells enriched from blood (not recorded which). These receptors were taken from a man between 45 and 60 years old in a cohort exposed to, infected with or recovered from COVID-19 (not recorded which).

The chain employs TRBV30 and TRBJ1-6; D gene unclear. Trimming left V 1 base short and J 7 bases short, with 2 bases between. The CDR3 covers 11 residues. CDR1 and CDR2 (germline): GTSNPN, SVGIG (reference sequence). This CDR3 is CAWSANSPLHF. In nucleotides, the CDR3 is TGTGCCTGGAGTGCAAATTCACCCCTCCACTTT.

This clone was detected only once. This rearrangement joins TRBV28 to TRBJ1-2, with D possibly TRBD1 on 5 matching bases. The germline V gene encodes CDR1 MDHEN and CDR2 SYDVKM. V lost 4 bases to trimming and J lost 8 bases, with 20 bases between them. The length of the CDR3 is 15 residues. The CDR3 DNA sequence: TGTGCCAGCAGTTCGGTCAGTGGGGGGGTCAAAGGCTACACCTTC. Its protein is CASSSVSGGVKGYTF.